This T cell receptor (beta chain) originates from a study of T cell repertoires in cytomegalovirus infection. Study-level background: Well-studied HLA-B-restricted epitopes and recently identified HLA-C-restricted epitopes of CMV were both used in the study. CMV infection together with matching HLA type was indicated by public TCR beta signatures.

From the reads, TCRdb called clonotypes with MiXCR, one entry per CDR3 protein. The data contain roughly 180,000 distinct CDR3 sequences, about 20% of them seen just once; the ten biggest clones take up roughly 25%. Details on this clonotype: As yet, its antigen is unknown.

Study observations and caveats: Using cumulative public TCR beta family frequency, the authors identified those who carried CMV together with the relevant HLA. CMV-specific TCR beta clonotypes restricted by HLA-C dominated the ex vivo response.

Germline CDR1 reads MDHEN; CDR2 reads SYDVKM. The ends were cut back, 6 bases at V and 4 bases at J, with 18 bases in the middle. The CDR3 totals 15 residues. V is TRBV28 and J is TRBJ1-2; D may be TRBD1 (6 bases). This sequence originates from a human donor in good health (CMV status not recorded). Some clones in this sample may be carry-over from other donors' samples. Sequenced here: CD8+ T cells from cultured PBMCs, sampled from culture after CMV antigen stimulation. CDR3 region: CASRIVQGTLYGYTF. CDR3 sequence (DNA): TGTGCCAGCAGAATAGTCCAGGGGACCCTCTATGGCTACACCTTC.